What follows are 6 T cell receptor beta chains derived from one specimen sequenced in a study of shared clonotypes between healthy human individuals (dated by TCRdb to 2020 to 2021). The library was built by means of the immunoSEQ multiplex PCR assay. TCRdb carries this immuneACCESS record with in-frame sequences only. Its versions omit some clonotypes, under half of them owing to an unresolved V gene in the studies checked, with the rest unexplained. Present in this sample are more than 550,000 clones, about nine tenths of which were seen just once. 30% to 35% of the sample rests with the top ten. Sequenced sample: memory CD8+ T cells from PBMCs. What this sample's cell subset or site label stands for: CD45RO+ cells pooled with CCR7-negative TemRA cells. These TCRs come from a man aged 18 to 29 in good health. Some clones in this sample may be carry-over from other donors' samples.

The chain combines TRBV10-3 with TRBJ1-2, with unresolved D. Between the trimmed V and J ends, which lost 2 bases and 13 bases, there was a span of 11 bases. The CDR3 consists of 11 residues. The germline CDR1 and CDR2 sequences are ENHRY and SYGVKD. CDR3 residues: CAISEGTGPTF. The CDR3 coding sequence is TGTGCCATCAGTGAGGGCACCGGGCCCACCTTC.

This rearrangement joins TRBV27 to TRBJ2-7; 10 bases align to TRBD1. The germline V gene encodes CDR1 MNHEY and CDR2 SMNVEV (reference sequence). V lost 4 bases and J lost 2; bases outside the gene matches: 8. The CDR3 is made up of 16 amino acids. The CDR3, as DNA: TGTGCCAGCAGTTATGGGGGGACAGGGGCCCCCTACGAGCAGTACTTC. The encoded protein is CASSYGGTGAPYEQYF.

The chain recombines TRBV4-3 with TRBJ2-3; D possibly corresponds to TRBD1 (5 bases). V lost 8 bases to trimming and J lost 1 base, with 13 bases between them. Germline CDR1 LGHNA, CDR2 YSLEER. This CDR3 is 14 amino acids long. CDR3 in DNA: TGCGCCAGCTCCTCAGGGCTGCGCACAGATACGCAGTATTTT. The encoded protein is CASSSGLRTDTQYF.

This clone was found once. This sequence joins TRBV9 and TRBJ1-3; D call uncertain. CDR3 length: 15 amino acids. V was shortened by 8 bases and J by 2 bases, with 17 bases between the two germline ends. The germline gives CDR1 SGDLS, CDR2 YYNGEE. The DNA of the CDR3 is TGTGCCAGATCCTCTGGTAGGAAGGCTGGAAACACCATATATTTT. This translates into CARSSGRKAGNTIYF.

The gene calls are TRBV6-5 and TRBJ1-2, with TRBD1 matching 7 bases. The germline V gene has CDR1 MNHEY and CDR2 SVGAGI. V was pared by 2 bases and J by 7 bases, with 10 bases of the junction left unmatched. This CDR3 region has 15 residues. The CDR3 DNA reads as TGTGCCAGCAGTTACGCGGAAGAGGGGGCCGGTGGCTACACCTTC. It codes for CASSYAEEGAGGYTF.

The CDR3, as DNA: TGTGCCAGCAGTTTTCACCAGGGAGGCACCGGGGAGCTGTTTTTT. Amino acid sequence: CASSFHQGGTGELFF. The chain has TRBV28 and TRBJ2-2; a possible D gene is TRBD2 (6 bases). Between the trimmed V and J ends, which lost 3 bases and 4 bases, there was a span of 12 bases. The CDR3 length is 15 residues. Germline assignment: CDR1 MDHEN and CDR2 SYDVKM.